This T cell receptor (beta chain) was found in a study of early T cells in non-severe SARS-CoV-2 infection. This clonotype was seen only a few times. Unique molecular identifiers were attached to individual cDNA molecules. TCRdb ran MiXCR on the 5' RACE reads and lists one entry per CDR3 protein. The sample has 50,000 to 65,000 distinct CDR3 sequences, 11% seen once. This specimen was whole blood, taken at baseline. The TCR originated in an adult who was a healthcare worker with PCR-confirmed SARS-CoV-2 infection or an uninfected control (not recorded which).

CDR3 region: CASRAGQAYGYTF. CDR3 in DNA: TGTGCCAGCAGAGCGGGACAGGCCTATGGCTACACCTTC. This rearrangement joins TRBV6-5 to TRBJ1-2, with 8 bases matching TRBD1. V gave up 6 bases and J gave up 4 bases; unmatched junction bases: 4. The length of the CDR3 is 13 residues. CDR1 and CDR2 (germline): MNHEY, SVGAGI.